The rows below give T cell receptor beta chains drawn from one sample of a study of T cell changes during pregnancy in multiple sclerosis. Clones were sequenced by immunoSEQ multiplex PCR, and TCRdb holds only the in-frame ones, with some missing. This sample has over 70,000 clones, with roughly 90% found just once. Sequencing was performed on peripheral blood, taken in the first trimester of pregnancy. All receptors come from a female donor in good health, enrolled as a control in a pregnancy study. The CDR3 runs from the conserved cysteine through the conserved F or W. D genes are given only for firm matches. Clone sizes are given selectively: once, few, many, or a class where the clone is expanded.

j_call,v_call,cdr3_length,d_call,clone_size,cdr3_aa
TRBJ1-3,TRBV6-4,15,NA,NA,CASSREAGAGNTIYF
TRBJ1-3,TRBV5-4,14,TRBD1,NA,CASSSDRAGNTIYF
TRBJ2-7,TRBV4-1,17,NA,NA,CASSQVARDFGMYEQYF
TRBJ2-5,TRBV5-4,13,NA,once,CASSLYSSETQYF
TRBJ2-7,TRBV7-9,18,NA,once,CASSSLRSAGTRTYEQYF
TRBJ2-7,TRBV5-5,13,NA,NA,CASSLSGFYEQYF
TRBJ1-4,TRBV6-4,13,NA,once,CASSPRLGEKLFF
TRBJ2-1,TRBV27,11,NA,NA,CASRFRSEQFF
TRBJ1-1,TRBV25-1,12,NA,NA,CASSETGSEAFF
TRBJ1-1,TRBV6-1,14,NA,NA,CASSERSGNTEAFF
TRBJ2-7,TRBV4-3,16,TRBD1,NA,CASSQGVGTGPYEQYF
TRBJ2-1,TRBV5-4,17,TRBD2,NA,CASSLSLAGALDNEQFF
TRBJ1-4,TRBV11-1,15,NA,NA,CASSRGSATNEKLFF
TRBJ1-5,TRBV7-9,15,TRBD1,NA,CASSLGTGLGQPQHF
TRBJ2-1,TRBV5-1,15,NA,NA,CASSPQGVSYNEQFF
TRBJ1-6,TRBV30,15,TRBD1,NA,CAWSAPDRDHSPLHF
TRBJ1-1,TRBV28,13,NA,NA,CASKQPDSTEAFF
TRBJ1-2,TRBV27,13,NA,NA,CASSFDRLYGYTF
TRBJ2-3,TRBV7-3,16,TRBD2,NA,CASSLGTSGYTDTQYF
TRBJ1-5,TRBV2,15,TRBD1,NA,CASSPDRDRNQPQHF
TRBJ1-1,TRBV7-2,14,TRBD1,NA,CASSAGRDRASAFF
TRBJ2-5,TRBV27,13,NA,NA,CASSLGLIGTQYF
TRBJ2-3,TRBV5-1,15,NA,NA,CASSSTGRSTDTQYF
TRBJ1-1,TRBV19,16,TRBD1,NA,CACQRSQGAVNTEAFF
TRBJ2-1,TRBV9,14,TRBD2,NA,CASSASGGADEQFF
TRBJ1-6,TRBV5-3,16,TRBD1,once,CARSPNRTGNNSPLHF
TRBJ2-2,TRBV7-2,15,NA,NA,CASSLNRRNTGELFF
TRBJ1-2,TRBV9,14,NA,NA,CASSRSSGTRGYTF
TRBJ1-5,TRBV19,16,NA,NA,CASSPVGGHSNQPQHF
TRBJ2-3,TRBV7-2,15,TRBD1,NA,CASSSTGGSTDTQYF
TRBJ2-1,TRBV27,14,NA,NA,CASSLRGGRDEQFF
TRBJ1-1,TRBV19,13,TRBD1,NA,CASSSTGGTEAFF
TRBJ2-5,TRBV7-3,13,NA,NA,CASSDGNQETQYF
TRBJ2-1,TRBV11-2,15,NA,NA,CASSLVQGGNNEQFF
TRBJ2-5,TRBV7-3,15,TRBD2,NA,CASSPTSGTRETQYF
TRBJ1-2,TRBV18,14,NA,NA,CASSPLAGSSGYTF
TRBJ2-4,TRBV16,17,TRBD1,NA,CASSRNSGGLGKNIQYF
TRBJ2-2,TRBV5-4,16,NA,NA,CASSFGGGHNTGELFF
TRBJ1-1,TRBV27,12,NA,few,CASSLGGREAFF
TRBJ2-7,TRBV15,15,NA,NA,CATSLDSSQAYEQYF
TRBJ1-3,TRBV7-6,18,TRBD1,NA,CASSQRWTGHLSGNTIYF
TRBJ2-1,TRBV7-2,16,NA,NA,CASSLRGGGLYNEQFF
TRBJ1-3,TRBV10-3,12,TRBD1,NA,CAIRDSGNTIYF
TRBJ2-7,TRBV5-1,15,NA,NA,CASSPLTSSPYEQYF
TRBJ1-1,TRBV15,16,NA,NA,CATSRGANRMGTEAFF
TRBJ2-2,TRBV6-1,15,NA,NA,CASSEASGSTGELFF
TRBJ1-2,TRBV7-3,14,TRBD1,few,CASSTTGSDYGYTF
TRBJ2-1,TRBV28,14,TRBD2,NA,CASGGAGGSNEQFF
TRBJ2-3,TRBV2,15,TRBD1,NA,CASSESRGQKHTQYF
TRBJ1-2,TRBV6-5,13,TRBD1,NA,CASSLTGDYGYTF
TRBJ1-5,TRBV28,13,NA,NA,CASSGSRGQPQHF
TRBJ1-2,TRBV27,14,NA,NA,CASSLRFQDYGYTF
TRBJ1-1,TRBV6-1,14,TRBD1,NA,CASLSQGGYTEAFF
TRBJ2-5,TRBV5-4,16,TRBD1,NA,CASSAGTGVNVGTQYF